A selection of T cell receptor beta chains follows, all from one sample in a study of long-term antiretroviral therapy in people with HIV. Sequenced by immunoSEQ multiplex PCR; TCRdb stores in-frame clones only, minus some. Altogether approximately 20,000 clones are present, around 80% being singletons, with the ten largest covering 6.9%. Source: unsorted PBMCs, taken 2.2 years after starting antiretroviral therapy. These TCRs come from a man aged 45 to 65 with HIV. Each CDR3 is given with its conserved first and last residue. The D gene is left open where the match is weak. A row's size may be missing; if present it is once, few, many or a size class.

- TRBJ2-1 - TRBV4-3 CASSRQDGEPYNEQFF TGCGCCAGCAGCCGACAAGACGGCGAGCCCTACAATGAGCAGTTCTTC
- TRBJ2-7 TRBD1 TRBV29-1 CSVDRGFNEQYF TGCAGCGTTGACAGGGGGTTCAACGAGCAGTACTTC
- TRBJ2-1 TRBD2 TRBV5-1 CASSLWGLNYNEQFF TGCGCCAGCAGCTTGTGGGGACTAAACTACAATGAGCAGTTCTTC
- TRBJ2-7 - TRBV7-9 CASSQAGSYEQYF TGTGCCAGCAGCCAAGCCGGGTCCTACGAGCAGTACTTC
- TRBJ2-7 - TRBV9 CASSGGLNSYEQYF TGTGCCAGCAGCGGGGGCCTCAACTCCTACGAGCAGTACTTC
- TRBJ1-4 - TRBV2 CASTRGPNEKLFF TGTGCCAGCACTCGGGGCCCTAATGAAAAACTGTTTTTT
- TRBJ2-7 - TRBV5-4 CASSLAPGLEQYF TGTGCCAGCAGCTTGGCCCCCGGACTAGAGCAGTACTTC
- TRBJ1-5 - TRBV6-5 CANSRGRDQPQHF TGTGCCAACTCACGGGGAAGGGATCAGCCCCAGCATTTT
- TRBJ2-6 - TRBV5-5 CASSPGEGASSGANVLTF TGTGCCAGCAGCCCTGGGGAGGGGGCAAGCTCTGGGGCCAACGTCCTGACTTTC
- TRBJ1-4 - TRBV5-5 CASSLVEKLFF TGTGCCAGCAGCTTGGTTGAAAAACTGTTTTTT
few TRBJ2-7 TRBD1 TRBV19 CASSQSGTGASYEQYF TGTGCCAGTAGTCAATCCGGGACAGGGGCCTCCTACGAGCAGTACTTC
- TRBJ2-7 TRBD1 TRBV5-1 CASSLAGTGYEQYF TGCGCCAGCAGCTTGGCCGGGACAGGGTACGAGCAGTACTTC
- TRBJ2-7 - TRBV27 CASRIYRDISYEQYF TGTGCCAGCAGGATTTACAGGGATATTTCCTACGAGCAGTACTTC
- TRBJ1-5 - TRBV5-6 CASSSGPKGQPQHF TGTGCCAGCAGCTCGGGACCCAAAGGGCAGCCCCAGCATTTT
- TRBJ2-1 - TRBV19 CASSIRQGFDEQFF TGTGCCAGTAGTATACGGCAGGGTTTCGATGAGCAGTTCTTC
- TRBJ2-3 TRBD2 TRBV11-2 CASSLEGLAGVNLGDTQYF TGTGCCAGCAGCTTAGAGGGACTAGCGGGAGTCAATTTAGGGGATACGCAGTATTTT
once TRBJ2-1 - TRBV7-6 CASSPEAAYNEQFF TGTGCCAGCAGCCCAGAGGCAGCATACAATGAGCAGTTCTTC
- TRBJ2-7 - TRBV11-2 CASSTRVPPYEQYF TGTGCCAGCAGCACCAGGGTGCCCCCCTACGAGCAGTACTTC
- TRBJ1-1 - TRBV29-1 CSVSRGAAYPNTEAFF TGCAGCGTCAGTCGTGGGGCAGCCTACCCGAACACTGAAGCTTTCTTT
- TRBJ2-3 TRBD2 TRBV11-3 CASSSRLAGGTDTQYF TGTGCCAGCAGCAGCAGACTAGCGGGAGGAACAGATACGCAGTATTTT
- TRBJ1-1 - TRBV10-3 CAISVGTSNTEAFF TGTGCCATCAGTGTAGGGACCTCAAACACTGAAGCTTTCTTT
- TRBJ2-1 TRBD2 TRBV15 CATSKIAGGTDEQFF TGTGCCACCAGCAAAATAGCGGGGGGTACGGATGAGCAGTTCTTC
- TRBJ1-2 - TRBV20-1 CSAQGLRGYTF TGCAGTGCTCAGGGGCTCCGGGGCTACACCTTC
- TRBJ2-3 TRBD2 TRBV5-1 CASSLARGGTDTQYF TGCGCCAGCAGCTTGGCCCGGGGGGGCACAGATACGCAGTATTTT